This T cell receptor (beta chain) appears in the sequencing data of a study of response to subunit inactivated influenza vaccine. Study results and caveats: Authors proposed each seasonal influenza vaccination draws in few new T cells.

This clonotype was picked up many times. Antigen: not known. Per germline, CDR1 DFQATT and CDR2 SNEGSKA (reference sequence). V gave up 6 bases and J gave up 11 bases, with 27 bases separating them. The CDR3 has 15 amino acids. TCRdb reanalysed the RT-PCR reads using MiXCR and keeps one entry per CDR3 protein. There are roughly 700,000 distinct CDR3 sequences in the sample; around 13% occur only once, and 5.5% to 7% lies in the top ten. The receptor's source is a man in his forties or fifties who received an inactivated influenza vaccine. The source material was PBMCs from blood, sampled 14 to 15 days before vaccination. The V and J genes are TRBV20-1 and TRBJ2-3; D may be TRBD1 or TRBD2 (5 bases each). CDR3 nucleotide sequence: TGCAGTGCGAGGCCTCACGTGGGGCGGGTTAGGGAGCAGTATTTT. The encoded protein is CSARPHVGRVREQYF.